These 21 T cell receptor beta chains originate from one sample sequenced in a study of blood T cell repertoires in COVID-19 (dated by TCRdb to between 2020 and 2021). Libraries were made using the immunoSEQ multiplex PCR assay. TCRdb holds this immuneACCESS table with in-frame rearrangements only. Some clones are missing; in checked studies, unresolved V genes explain under half, and the rest has no known cause. This sample lists approximately 150,000 clones; roughly nine tenths were detected once. Roughly 4.1% of the sample is taken by the ten largest. The sequencing sample was made of peripheral blood. The receptors stem from a woman aged 65 to 85 with acute or convalescent COVID-19.

This clone appeared once. The V gene is TRBV30, the J gene TRBJ1-6, with D unresolved. The CDR3 length is 13 residues. V was pared by 5 bases and J by 6 bases, with 11 bases between. Germline loops: CDR1 GTSNPN, CDR2 SVGIG (reference sequence). CDR3 residues: CAWSRVGNSPLHF. Written as DNA, the CDR3 is TGTGCCTGGTCCCGGGTCGGTAATTCACCCCTCCACTTT. Full variable domain (outside the CDR3, taken from reference TRBV30 and TRBJ1-6): SQTIHQWPATLVQPVGSPLSLECTVEGTSNPNLYWYRQAAGRGLQLLFYSVGIGQISSEVPQNLSASRPQDRQFILSSKKLLLSDSGFYLCAWSRVGNSPLHFGNGTRLTVT.

The chain is built from TRBV9 and TRBJ2-3; possibly TRBD1 for D (6 bases). The CDR3 runs to 14 residues. With 4 bases removed from V and 0 bases from J, the gap between germline ends came to 9 bases. Per the germline V gene, CDR1 is SGDLS and CDR2 is YYNGEE. DNA of the CDR3: TGTGCCAGCAGCAGACAGGCTAGCACAGATACGCAGTATTTT. This translates into CASSRQASTDTQYF.

This sequence joins TRBV7-9 and TRBJ2-1; 8 bases fit TRBD2. V was pared by 2 bases and J by 6 bases, with 9 bases of the junction left unmatched. The CDR3 sequence is 16 residues long. Germline lookup yields CDR1 SEHNR and CDR2 FQNEAQ (reference sequence). DNA for the CDR3: TGTGCCAGCAGCTTATCGTCCGGGACTAGGCCCAATGAGCAGTTCTTC. Amino acid sequence: CASSLSSGTRPNEQFF.

This chain joins TRBV7-2 and TRBJ2-5; 8 bases are a match to TRBD2. The V gene end was trimmed by 5 bases and the J gene end by 5 bases; junction bases not matched to a gene: 10. This CDR3 comprises 15 residues. CDR1 is SGHTA, CDR2 FQGNSA, per germline. The CDR3 loop reads CASSLKAGGRETQYF. CDR3 nucleotide sequence: TGTGCCAGCAGCCTCAAGGCGGGAGGCCGGGAGACCCAGTACTTC. The complete variable domain, with remaining parts taken from reference TRBV7-2 and TRBJ2-5, reads GAGVSQSPSNKVTEKGKDVELRCDPISGHTALYWYRQSLGQGLEFLIYFQGNSAPDKSGLPSDRFSAERTGGSVSTLTIQRTQQEDSAVYLCASSLKAGGRETQYFGPGTRLLVL.

The chain joins TRBV5-6 to TRBJ2-1; D not resolved. The V gene lost 0 bases and the J gene lost 0 bases, with 7 bases spanning the gap. The germline CDR1 and CDR2 sequences are SGHDT and YYEEEE. The CDR3 covers 15 residues. CDR3: CASSLVPGSYNEQFF. DNA for the CDR3: TGTGCCAGCAGCTTGGTCCCGGGCTCCTACAATGAGCAGTTCTTC.

The V and J genes are TRBV7-2 and TRBJ2-1; TRBD1 matches at 7 bases. Trimming removed 3 bases from V and 4 bases from J; junction bases left unmatched: 0. CDR1 SGHTA and CDR2 FQGNSA come from the germline V gene. The CDR3 has 13 amino acids. CDR3 nucleotide sequence: TGTGCCAGCAGCTTGGGACAGTACAATGAGCAGTTCTTC. It translates to CASSLGQYNEQFF.

The chain joins TRBV5-6 to TRBJ2-6; tentatively, D is TRBD2 (5 bases). Trimming cost V 4 bases and J 1 base, with 12 bases left between them. Germline values: CDR1 SGHDT, CDR2 YYEEEE. The CDR3 is 16 residues long. The CDR3 coding sequence is TGTGCCAGCAGCCGACGGGGAATATCTGGGGCCAACGTCCTGACTTTC. Translation gives CASSRRGISGANVLTF.

The V call is TRBV2, the J call TRBJ2-1; D gene uncertain. The germline V gene has CDR1 SNHLY and CDR2 FYNNEI. Trimming removed 3 bases from V and 4 bases from J, with 10 bases in between. The CDR3 has 14 amino acids. CDR3 DNA sequence: TGTGCCAGCAGTGATGTTAGTTTTTACAATGAGCAGTTCTTC. Its protein is CASSDVSFYNEQFF.

The count of this clone is one. This rearrangement joins TRBV9 to TRBJ1-1, with a possible D match to TRBD1 (6 bases). The CDR3 has 17 amino acids. Germline V gene data show CDR1 as SGDLS and CDR2 as YYNGEE. Trimming took 4 bases from V and 4 from J, leaving 23 bases between them. The CDR3 nucleotides are TGTGCCAGCAGCCCCGTGGGCAGGGGAACTTTGAGCACTGAAGCTTTCTTT. It is translated as CASSPVGRGTLSTEAFF.

The rearrangement uses TRBV2 and TRBJ1-2, with D unresolved. Between the trimmed V and J ends, which lost 7 bases and 3 bases, there was a span of 15 bases. In germline, CDR1 is SNHLY, CDR2 FYNNEI. The CDR3 extends over 14 amino acids. The CDR3 DNA follows: TGTGCCAGCAAGGAGCGGGTCCAGGACTATGGCTACACCTTC. Translating gives CASKERVQDYGYTF.

The rearrangement links TRBV7-6 to TRBJ1-1, with TRBD1 identical over 7 bases. Per germline, CDR1 SGHVS and CDR2 FNYEAQ. V lost 5 bases and J lost 1; bases outside the gene matches: 4. CDR3 size: 14 residues. The CDR3 DNA reads TGTGCCAGCAGCCCAAGACAGGGGAACACTGAAGCTTTCTTT. Its protein is CASSPRQGNTEAFF.

The J gene is TRBJ1-1, the V gene TRBV4-1; possibly TRBD1 for D (5 bases). The CDR3 totals 14 residues. The germline V gene encodes CDR1 MGHRA and CDR2 YSYEKL. V lost 0 bases, J lost 12 bases, and 17 bases lay in between. CDR3 coding DNA: TGCGCCAGCAGCCAAGATTTTGTGACAGAAACGACTTTCTTT. It yields the protein CASSQDFVTETTFF.

V is TRBV10-1 and J is TRBJ1-6, with TRBD1 identical over 8 bases. There are 17 residues in the CDR3. Germline CDR1 is WNHNN and CDR2 is SYGVQD (reference sequence). The V and J ends lost 10 bases and 8 bases, in that order; junction bases with no gene match: 19. The CDR3: CAIPDCLWTGRDSPLHF. The CDR3, as DNA: TGCGCCATCCCGGATTGTCTCTGGACAGGGAGGGATTCACCCCTCCACTTT.

The chain uses TRBV9 and TRBJ2-1, with TRBD1 as a possible D gene (5 bases). This CDR3 comprises 13 residues. Germline loops: CDR1 SGDLS, CDR2 YYNGEE. Trimming removed 0 bases from V and 4 bases from J, with 5 bases in between. Here the CDR3 reads CASSVAGYNEQFF. Written as DNA, the CDR3 is TGTGCCAGCAGCGTAGCAGGGTACAATGAGCAGTTCTTC. Complete variable domain (other parts from reference TRBV9 and TRBJ2-1): DSGVTQTPKHLITATGQRVTLRCSPRSGDLSVYWYQQSLDQGLQFLIQYYNGEERAKGNILERFSAQQFPDLHSELNLSSLELGDSALYFCASSVAGYNEQFFGPGTRLTVL.

The V and J genes are TRBV4-2 and TRBJ2-7, with 7 bases matching TRBD2. Per the germline V gene, CDR1 is LGHNA and CDR2 is YNFKEQ. Unmatched junction bases numbered 13, after V lost 5 bases and J lost 6 bases. This CDR3 comprises 15 residues. The chain's CDR3 is CASSAAQGGYGEQYF. CDR3 bases: TGTGCCAGCAGCGCCGCCCAGGGAGGGTATGGCGAGCAGTACTTC.

The gene calls are TRBV7-2 and TRBJ1-3; 7 nucleotides align to TRBD1. CDR1 is SGHTA, CDR2 FQGNSA, per germline. With 1 base clipped from V and 0 bases from J, the junction kept 6 bases outside the gene matches. This CDR3 comprises 17 residues. This chain's CDR3 is CASSLVGGTDSGNTIYF. In nucleotides, the CDR3 is TGTGCCAGCAGCTTAGTAGGGGGGACAGACTCTGGAAACACCATATATTTT.

This chain connects TRBV15 to TRBJ1-5; 7 nucleotides match TRBD1. The CDR3 has 16 amino acids. Per the germline V gene, CDR1 is LNHNV and CDR2 is YYDKDF (reference sequence). V was pared by 6 bases and J by 2 bases, with 10 bases of the junction left unmatched. Here the CDR3 reads CATRIRQGEGNQPQHF. The CDR3 DNA follows: TGTGCCACCAGGATCAGACAGGGTGAAGGCAATCAGCCCCAGCATTTT. The full variable domain, with the rest looked up from reference TRBV15 and TRBJ1-5, is DAMVIQNPRYQVTQFGKPVTLSCSQTLNHNVMYWYQQKSSQAPKLLFHYYDKDFNNEADTPDNFQSRRPNTSFCFLDIRSPGLGDTAMYLCATRIRQGEGNQPQHFGDGTRLSIL.

V is TRBV5-1 and J is TRBJ1-2; possible D gene TRBD1, 6 bases. The V end lost 2 bases, the J end lost 8 bases, and 13 bases lay between the germline ends. The CDR3 runs to 13 residues. Germline lookup yields CDR1 SGHRS and CDR2 YFSETQ. The CDR3 region is CASSFGAGDGYTF. DNA for the CDR3: TGCGCCAGCAGCTTCGGGGCAGGGGACGGCTACACCTTC.

This chain's CDR3 is CASQAVAGSVSEQYF. The CDR3, as DNA: TGTGCCAGCCAAGCCGTAGCGGGATCCGTCTCCGAGCAGTACTTC. V is TRBV5-8 and J is TRBJ2-7; the match to TRBD2 covers 8 bases. The V gene end was trimmed by 7 bases and the J gene end by 6 bases; junction bases not matched to a gene: 15. The V gene's germline CDR1 is SGHTS and CDR2 YDEGEE. The CDR3 runs 15 residues.

The CDR3 nucleotides read TGTGCCAGCAGCTTAGCGGGACTGATCTCCTACGAGCAGTACTTC. Translating it yields CASSLAGLISYEQYF. This chain connects TRBV7-9 to TRBJ2-7; maybe TRBD2 (6 bases). The CDR3 is 15 residues long. The germline V and J ends were trimmed by 0 bases and 0 bases, with 9 bases remaining between them. Per the germline V gene, CDR1 is SEHNR and CDR2 is FQNEAQ (reference sequence). Based on the CDR3 plus reference TRBV7-9 and TRBJ2-7, the full variable domain is DTGVSQNPRHKITKRGQNVTFRCDPISEHNRLYWYRQTLGQGPEFLTYFQNEAQLEKSRLLSDRFSAERPKGSFSTLEIQRTEQGDSAMYLCASSLAGLISYEQYFGPGTRLTVT.

This sequence joins TRBV7-8 and TRBJ2-7; D possibly corresponds to TRBD1 (5 bases). The CDR3 totals 14 residues. Germline loops: CDR1 SGHVS, CDR2 FQNEAQ. V was clipped by 1 base and J by 2 bases, with 9 bases between them. This CDR3 reads CASSLGRGTYEQYF. CDR3 sequence (DNA): TGTGCCAGCAGCTTAGGTAGGGGAACCTACGAGCAGTACTTC.